This T cell receptor (beta chain) was observed in a study of blood T cell repertoires in COVID-19. As handled by the study authors: Researchers report that nucleated cell counts were estimated from reference gene primer amplification. Assay used: immunoSEQ multiplex PCR; TCRdb lists only in-frame clones, some missing. The DNA gave D and trimming, while V, J and clone size come from that table. Of fewer than 250,000 clones listed, around 81% are singletons. Germline assignment: CDR1 ENHRY and CDR2 SYGVKD. The CDR3 is 13 amino acids. V lost 8 bases to trimming and J lost 4 bases, with 12 bases between them.

The receptor comes from an older woman with active or convalescent COVID-19. The chain has TRBV10-3 and TRBJ2-1; D may be TRBD1 (5 bases). Sample: peripheral blood. The CDR3: CAIQPTEYNEQFF. In DNA form, the CDR3 reads TGTGCCATCCAACCGACAGAATACAATGAGCAGTTCTTC.